This TCR beta chain is from a study of shared clonotypes between healthy human individuals. Study findings and constraints: Naive CD4 clonotypes were shared across several donors at 4% to 5%. Sampling included only blood; tissue repertoires likely differ. At large depth, rarefaction still showed sorted-subset sequencing to be incomplete.

Per germline, CDR1 SNHLY and CDR2 FYNNEI. Unmatched junction bases numbered 6, after V lost 5 bases and J lost 5 bases. The CDR3 spans 14 residues. A remark on this clone: The target antigen is unknown.

An even split of each subset's genomic DNA across several immunoSEQ plates was performed. Data came from immunoSEQ multiplex PCR; TCRdb stores just in-frame clones and leaves some out. This sample has about 1 million clones, with around 76% found just once. The chain links TRBV2 to TRBJ1-1; 9 nucleotides line up with TRBD1. The clonotype originates from a man aged 18 to 30 in good health. The sequenced material came from memory CD4+ T cells sorted from blood. Noted subset: CD45RA-negative fraction. CDR3 sequence: CASSRQGDGTEAFF. The CDR3, as DNA: TGTGCCAGCAGTCGACAGGGGGACGGGACTGAAGCTTTCTTT.